This record concerns one TCR beta chain sequence. Its antigen remains unknown. This CDR3 region has 15 residues. Germline V gene lookup returns CDR1 SGDLS and CDR2 YYNGEE. With V trimmed by 0 bases and J by 5 bases, 4 bases remained unmatched. 60 Vbeta and 13 Jbeta primers were used in PCR. TCRdb keeps only in-frame clones here, not all; method: immunoSEQ multiplex PCR. Among 160,000 or so clones listed, approximately 88% were seen once. This sample stems from a study of cytomegalovirus exposure and HLA in healthy donors. The study's findings and limits: The dataset shows that most TCR sequences were rare, while some public TCRs occurred in many donors.

The sequenced material came from PBMCs. This TCR was recovered from a woman under 30 in good health and CMV-seronegative. The chain uses TRBV9 and TRBJ2-5, with 10 bases fitting TRBD2. The CDR3 here is CASSVGSSGGETQYF. CDR3 nucleotide sequence: TGTGCCAGCAGCGTAGGGAGTAGCGGGGGGGAGACCCAGTACTTC.